The 21 T cell receptor beta chains reported below all come from one sample, sequenced in a study of early T cells in non-severe SARS-CoV-2 infection. TCRdb analysed the 5' RACE reads with MiXCR anew, one entry per CDR3 protein. Of some 81,000 distinct CDR3 sequences in the sample, over 8.5% were seen once. Sequenced material: whole blood. All receptors derive from an adult who was a healthcare worker with PCR-confirmed SARS-CoV-2 infection or an uninfected control (not recorded which).

This clonotype showed up just a few times. The chain is built from TRBV13 and TRBJ2-3; 9 bases match TRBD1. Germline V lookup: CDR1 PRHDT, CDR2 FYEKMQ (reference sequence). After removal of 0 bases from V and 5 bases from J, the junction contained 3 bases not matched to a gene. CDR3 length: 15 residues. The DNA for the CDR3 is TGTGCCAGCAGCTTAGGAGGACAGGGGTTAGATACGCAGTATTTT. Protein product: CASSLGGQGLDTQYF.

The chain recombines TRBV28 with TRBJ1-5; D unresolved. V was pared by 1 base and J by 6 bases, with 13 bases between. In germline, CDR1 is MDHEN, CDR2 SYDVKM. The CDR3 runs to 15 residues. The CDR3 nucleotides read TGTGCCAGCAGTTTATCCGGGAGGGAACGTCAGCCCCAGCATTTT. Its protein product is CASSLSGRERQPQHF.

The chain carries TRBV20-1 and TRBJ2-5; 7 bases are shared with TRBD2. V shed 6 bases, J shed 1 base, and the junction held 11 bases outside the gene matches. The V gene's germline CDR1 is DFQATT and CDR2 SNEGSKA (reference sequence). CDR3 length equals 15 residues. The CDR3 DNA follows: TGCAGTGCCGGATCCAGCGGGGCCTTCCAAGAGACCCAGTACTTC. Translating it yields CSAGSSGAFQETQYF.

The sample holds many counts of this clonotype. This chain links TRBV29-1 with TRBJ2-1, with 7 bases matching TRBD1. The V segment lost 6 bases and the J segment 2 bases; nucleotides outside the gene matches: 1. This CDR3 has 12 amino acids. Germline V gene lookup returns CDR1 SQVTM and CDR2 ANQGSEA. In nucleotides, the CDR3 is TGCAGCGTGGGACAGACCTACAATGAGCAGTTCTTC. It codes for CSVGQTYNEQFF.

Concerning this clonotype itself: A read error may explain this, as a much larger clone is one base away. The chain is built from TRBV27 and TRBJ2-3; D not certain. Germline V lookup: CDR1 MNHEY, CDR2 SMNVEV (reference sequence). V was cut by 2 bases and J by 2 bases, with 11 bases left in between. CDR3 size: 15 residues. CDR3 in amino acids: CASSLALYPTDTQYF. CDR3 nucleotide sequence: TGTGCCAGCAGTTTAGCGCTATACCCCACAGATACGCAGTATTTT.

J is TRBJ2-3 and V is TRBV7-8; D could derive from TRBD1 or TRBD2 (5 bases each). Germline-derived CDR1 and CDR2 are SGHVS and FQNEAQ. This CDR3 contains 15 residues. This CDR3 is CVTRLGAGVLDTQYF. CDR3 nucleotide sequence: TGTGTCACCCGCTTAGGGGCCGGGGTGCTGGATACGCAGTATTTT.

The rearrangement joins TRBV5-1 to TRBJ2-2, with TRBD1 matching over 9 bases. This CDR3 region has 13 residues. V shed 4 bases, J shed 11 bases, and the junction held 6 bases outside the gene matches. The germline V gene encodes CDR1 SGHRS and CDR2 YFSETQ. The CDR3 DNA follows: TGCGCCAGCAGCCCGGGACAGGGCCCTGAGCTGTTTTTT. It translates to CASSPGQGPELFF.

The chain couples TRBV10-3 to TRBJ1-5, with TRBD1 identical over 7 bases. From germline, CDR1 is ENHRY and CDR2 SYGVKD. J gave up 6 bases and V 6 bases, and 5 bases lay outside the gene matches. There are 13 residues in the CDR3. In DNA, the CDR3 is TGTGCCATCAGAGACAGGGACGGTCAGCCCCAGCATTTT. Its protein is CAIRDRDGQPQHF.

This clonotype was seen at least ten times. In nucleotides, the CDR3 is TGCGCCAGCAGCCAAGATCCACGAGCCCTGGGCTCCTACAATGAGCAGTTCTTC. This codes for CASSQDPRALGSYNEQFF. The chain employs TRBV4-1 and TRBJ2-1; D unresolved. The V end was cut by 0 bases, the J end by 0 bases, with 15 bases between. The CDR3 is made up of 18 amino acids. Per germline, CDR1 MGHRA and CDR2 YSYEKL.

V is TRBV28 and J is TRBJ1-5, with D tentatively TRBD1 (5 bases). V lost 4 bases and J lost 9, with 16 bases in between. The CDR3 contains 14 residues. Per germline, CDR1 MDHEN and CDR2 SYDVKM. This CDR3 reads CASSSSRTLTPQHF. The CDR3 nucleotides are TGTGCCAGCAGTTCCTCCAGGACACTCACGCCCCAGCATTTT.

This clonotype was seen many times. This sequence joins TRBV7-9 and TRBJ2-5; unclear D gene. Trimming stripped 5 bases from V and 4 bases from J, with 11 bases between. This CDR3 contains 13 residues. Germline assignment: CDR1 SEHNR and CDR2 FQNEAQ (reference sequence). The DNA for the CDR3 is TGTGCCAGCAGCCCCAACGGCGTAGAGACCCAGTACTTC. Its protein product is CASSPNGVETQYF.

This clonotype has at least ten counts. The rearrangement uses TRBV11-2 and TRBJ2-1; D unclear. V was cut by 3 bases and J by 5 bases, with 8 bases left in between. The CDR3 runs 13 residues. CDR1 is SGHAT, CDR2 FQNNGV, per germline. CDR3 nucleotide sequence: TGTGCCAGCAGCTTTAGCAGGAACAATGAGCAGTTCTTC. Protein sequence: CASSFSRNNEQFF.

This clonotype was seen more than once but under ten times. V is TRBV27 and J is TRBJ2-6; weak D call: TRBD1 (5 bases). The CDR3 runs to 17 residues. Trimming cost V 5 bases and J 0 bases, with 14 bases left between them. Per germline, CDR1 MNHEY and CDR2 SMNVEV (reference sequence). In DNA, the CDR3 is TGTGCCAGCAGTCTACAGGCACTCCGCTCTGGGGCCAACGTCCTGACTTTC. This codes for CASSLQALRSGANVLTF.

This clonotype has a handful of counts. The chain recombines TRBV5-1 with TRBJ2-7; D is unresolved. Deletions cut 3 bases from V and 5 bases from J, with 6 bases between. The CDR3 sequence is 11 residues long. Germline V gene sequence: CDR1 SGHRS, CDR2 YFSETQ. In nucleotides, the CDR3 is TGCGCCAGCAGCTACCAGAACGAGCAGTACTTC. The encoded protein is CASSYQNEQYF.

The V and J genes are TRBV28 and TRBJ2-3; D is unresolved. The germline V and J ends were trimmed by 5 bases and 1 base, with 7 bases remaining between them. Germline V gene data show CDR1 as MDHEN and CDR2 as SYDVKM. This CDR3 is built from 13 residues. The CDR3 loop is CASSTGGTDTQYF. As DNA, the CDR3 is TGTGCCAGCAGTACTGGGGGCACAGATACGCAGTATTTT.

This clonotype was counted between two and nine times. This sequence joins TRBV11-2 and TRBJ2-1, with 10 bases identical to TRBD2. CDR1 is SGHAT, CDR2 FQNNGV, per germline. The CDR3 has 15 amino acids. The V and J ends lost 5 bases and 6 bases, in that order; junction bases with no gene match: 7. The CDR3 bases are TGTGCCAGCAGCAAAGGGGGACTAGCGTCCAATGAGCAGTTCTTC. It yields the protein CASSKGGLASNEQFF.

The chain carries TRBV7-2 and TRBJ2-7; D remains ambiguous. The CDR3 has 13 residues. Germline V gives CDR1 SGHTA, CDR2 FQGNSA. V lost 1 base and J 6 bases, leaving 10 bases between the germline ends. CDR3 nucleotide sequence: TGTGCCAGCAGCTTAGAACCGACTGGCGAGCAGTACTTC. It encodes CASSLEPTGEQYF.

The chain carries TRBV30 and TRBJ2-2, with unresolved D. This CDR3 spans 13 amino acids. V was clipped by 3 bases and J by 4 bases, with 9 bases between them. Germline CDR1 reads GTSNPN; CDR2 reads SVGIG (reference sequence). Here the CDR3 reads CAWRAFVTGELFF. The CDR3 DNA follows: TGTGCCTGGAGGGCCTTCGTCACCGGGGAGCTGTTTTTT.

This clonotype was detected a few times. J is TRBJ2-1 and V is TRBV3-1; 12 nucleotides line up with TRBD1. CDR3 length: 17 amino acids. Per the germline V gene, CDR1 is LGHDT and CDR2 is YNNKEL (reference sequence). Germline trimming cut 0 bases from V and 6 bases from J; bases unmatched to any gene: 6. The CDR3 reads CASSQDGTGGLFNEQFF. Here the CDR3 DNA reads TGTGCCAGCAGCCAAGACGGGACAGGGGGCCTCTTCAATGAGCAGTTCTTC.

This chain joins TRBV11-2 and TRBJ2-1, with D maybe TRBD1 (5 bases). Trimming stripped 0 bases from V and 4 bases from J, with 10 bases between. The CDR3 is 15 residues long. Germline CDR1 is SGHAT and CDR2 is FQNNGV. The CDR3 DNA is TGTGCCAGCAGCTTAGATAAGGGGTTGTACAATGAGCAGTTCTTC. Translating gives CASSLDKGLYNEQFF.

The table lists this clonotype with a few counts. CDR3 DNA sequence: TGTGCCACCAGCAGAGAGGGGAGAGCCACAGATACGCAGTATTTT. Protein: CATSREGRATDTQYF. The chain uses TRBV15 and TRBJ2-3; a possible D gene is TRBD2 (5 bases). CDR1 is LNHNV, CDR2 YYDKDF, per germline (reference sequence). This CDR3 contains 15 residues. V was trimmed by 0 bases and J by 2 bases, leaving 9 bases between them.